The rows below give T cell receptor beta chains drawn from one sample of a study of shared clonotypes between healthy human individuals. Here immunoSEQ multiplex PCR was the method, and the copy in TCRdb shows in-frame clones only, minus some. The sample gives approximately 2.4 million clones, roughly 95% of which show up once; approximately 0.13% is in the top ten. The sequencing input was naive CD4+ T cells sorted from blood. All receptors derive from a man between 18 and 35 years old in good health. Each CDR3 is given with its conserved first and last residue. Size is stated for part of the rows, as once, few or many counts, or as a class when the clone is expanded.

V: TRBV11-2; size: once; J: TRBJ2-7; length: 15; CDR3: CASSLVAGGSYEQYF
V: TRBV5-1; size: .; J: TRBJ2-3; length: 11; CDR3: CASRVEDTQYF
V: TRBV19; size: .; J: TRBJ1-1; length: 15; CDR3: CASRWDRGRNTEAFF
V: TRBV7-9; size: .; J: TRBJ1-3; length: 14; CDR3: CASSLKGSGNTIYF
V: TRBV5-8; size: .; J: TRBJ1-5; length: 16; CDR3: CASSRGTASNYQPQHF
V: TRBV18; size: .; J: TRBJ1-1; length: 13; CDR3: CASSPRRDTEAFF
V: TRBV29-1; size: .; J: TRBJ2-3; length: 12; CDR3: CSQRGGHDTQYF
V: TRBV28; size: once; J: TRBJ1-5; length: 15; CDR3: CASSFRQRFNQPQHF
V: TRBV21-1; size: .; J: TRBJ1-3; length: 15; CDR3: CASRTDRGSGNTIYF
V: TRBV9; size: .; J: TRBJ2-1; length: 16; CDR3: CASSVGVGFSYNEQFF
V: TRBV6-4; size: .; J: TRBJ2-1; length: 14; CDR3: CASSDSGSSGEQFF
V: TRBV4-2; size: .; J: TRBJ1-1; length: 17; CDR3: CASSQEGTGGGNTEAFF